A selection of T cell receptor beta chains follows, all from one sample in a study of blood T cell repertoires in COVID-19. Clones were sequenced by immunoSEQ multiplex PCR, and TCRdb holds only the in-frame ones, with some missing. The sample carries tens of thousands of clones, less than 85% recorded once. Material for sequencing was peripheral blood. These receptors all come from a woman over 75 with active or convalescent COVID-19. The CDR3 runs from the conserved cysteine through the conserved F or W. D genes are given only for firm matches. Clone size is stated in some rows and not others, as once, few, many or a class when expanded.

D gene: NA; V gene: TRBV2; clone size: once; J gene: TRBJ1-5; CDR3 protein: CASSDADGRVVGNQPQHF; CDR3 DNA: TGTGCCAGCAGTGACGCGGATGGCAGGGTTGTAGGCAATCAGCCCCAGCATTTT
D gene: NA; V gene: TRBV19; clone size: NA; J gene: TRBJ2-1; CDR3 protein: CASRANPNLYNEQFF; CDR3 DNA: TGTGCCAGTAGGGCCAACCCCAACCTCTACAATGAGCAGTTCTTC
D gene: TRBD2; V gene: TRBV4-2; clone size: NA; J gene: TRBJ2-7; CDR3 protein: CASSHASLAVGLEQYF; CDR3 DNA: TGTGCCAGCAGTCATGCTTCACTAGCGGTGGGCCTCGAGCAGTACTTC
D gene: TRBD1; V gene: TRBV11-2; clone size: NA; J gene: TRBJ1-1; CDR3 protein: CASSSLGQGPEAFF; CDR3 DNA: TGTGCCAGCAGCTCCCTCGGACAGGGCCCTGAAGCTTTCTTT
D gene: TRBD1; V gene: TRBV6-5; clone size: NA; J gene: TRBJ1-2; CDR3 protein: CASSQPRGTGYGYTF; CDR3 DNA: TGTGCCAGCAGTCAACCACGTGGGACAGGGTATGGCTACACCTTC
D gene: NA; V gene: TRBV5-6; clone size: NA; J gene: TRBJ2-7; CDR3 protein: CASSLGSAYEQYF; CDR3 DNA: TGTGCCAGCAGCTTGGGCAGCGCCTACGAGCAGTACTTC
D gene: TRBD1; V gene: TRBV5-6; clone size: NA; J gene: TRBJ1-2; CDR3 protein: CASSGSGTGWIYGYTF; CDR3 DNA: TGTGCCAGCAGCGGCTCAGGGACAGGGTGGATCTATGGCTACACCTTC
D gene: NA; V gene: TRBV5-1; clone size: NA; J gene: TRBJ1-6; CDR3 protein: CASSLGDTGGNSPLHF; CDR3 DNA: TGCGCCAGCAGCTTGGGTGACACGGGAGGCAATTCACCCCTCCACTTT
D gene: NA; V gene: TRBV6-1; clone size: once; J gene: TRBJ1-1; CDR3 protein: CASSGIIGTQNTEAFF; CDR3 DNA: TGTGCCAGCAGTGGGATTATCGGGACACAGAACACTGAAGCTTTCTTT
D gene: NA; V gene: TRBV7-9; clone size: NA; J gene: TRBJ2-6; CDR3 protein: CASSHSGANVLTF; CDR3 DNA: TGTGCCAGCAGCCACTCTGGGGCCAACGTCCTGACTTTC
D gene: TRBD1; V gene: TRBV28; clone size: few; J gene: TRBJ1-2; CDR3 protein: CASSKDRVTGYTF; CDR3 DNA: TGTGCCAGCAGCAAGGACAGGGTCACGGGCTACACCTTC
D gene: NA; V gene: TRBV19; clone size: NA; J gene: TRBJ1-2; CDR3 protein: CASSIDLHPGDGYTF; CDR3 DNA: TGTGCCAGTAGTATAGATCTTCACCCAGGGGATGGCTACACCTTC
D gene: NA; V gene: TRBV5-1; clone size: NA; J gene: TRBJ1-2; CDR3 protein: CASSPAGWSGGYTF; CDR3 DNA: TGCGCCAGCAGCCCCGCCGGATGGAGTGGTGGCTACACCTTC
D gene: TRBD1; V gene: TRBV28; clone size: NA; J gene: TRBJ1-5; CDR3 protein: CASSWWGQTSRQPQHF; CDR3 DNA: TGTGCCAGCAGTTGGTGGGGACAGACCTCCAGGCAGCCCCAGCATTTT
D gene: TRBD1; V gene: TRBV6-6; clone size: NA; J gene: TRBJ1-1; CDR3 protein: CASSYWTGPMNTEAFF; CDR3 DNA: TGTGCCAGCAGTTACTGGACAGGCCCCATGAACACTGAAGCTTTCTTT
D gene: TRBD2; V gene: TRBV7-6; clone size: NA; J gene: TRBJ2-7; CDR3 protein: CASSKGGTSGRYEQYF; CDR3 DNA: TGTGCCAGCAGCAAAGGGGGGACTAGCGGGCGGTACGAGCAGTACTTC